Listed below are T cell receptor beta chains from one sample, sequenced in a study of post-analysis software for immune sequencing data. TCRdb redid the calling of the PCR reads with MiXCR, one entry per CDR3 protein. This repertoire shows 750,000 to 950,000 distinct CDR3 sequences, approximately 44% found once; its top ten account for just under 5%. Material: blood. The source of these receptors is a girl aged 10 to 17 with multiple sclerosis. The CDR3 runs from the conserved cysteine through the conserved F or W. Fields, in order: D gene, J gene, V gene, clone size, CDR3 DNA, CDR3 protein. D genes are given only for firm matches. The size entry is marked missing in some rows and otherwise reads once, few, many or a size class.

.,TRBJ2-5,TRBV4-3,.,TGCGCCAGCAGCCAAGTTGTGGGAGTAAGGGAGACCCAGTACTTC,CASSQVVGVRETQYF
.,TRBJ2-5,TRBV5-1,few,TGCGCCAGGGGGAACGGGGAGACCCAGTACTTC,CARGNGETQYF
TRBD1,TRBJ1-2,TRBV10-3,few,TGTGCCATCAGCGATCTCCCAGGACAGGGTTTCGAGGTTACCTATGGCTACACCTTC,CAISDLPGQGFEVTYGYTF
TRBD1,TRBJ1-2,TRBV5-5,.,TGTGCCAGCAGCTTGTCGGACAGGGGGAACGGCTACACCTTC,CASSLSDRGNGYTF
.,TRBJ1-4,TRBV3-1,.,TGTGCCAGCAGCCAAGATCTGGGGCCCGAAAAACTGTTTTTT,CASSQDLGPEKLFF
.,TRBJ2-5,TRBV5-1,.,TGCGCCAGCAGCTTTTCTGGGTACAGCCAAGAGACCCAGTACTTC,CASSFSGYSQETQYF
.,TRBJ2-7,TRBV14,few,TGTGCCAGCACCCAGGGTAGGGGCGAGCAGTACTTC,CASTQGRGEQYF
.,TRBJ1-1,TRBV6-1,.,TGTGCCAGCAGTGAAGCGGAGAACACTGAAGCTTTCTTT,CASSEAENTEAFF
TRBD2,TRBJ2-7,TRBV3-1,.,TGTGCCAGCAGCCAAGTCCGGACTAGCGGGACGAGCTCCTACGAGCAGTACTTC,CASSQVRTSGTSSYEQYF
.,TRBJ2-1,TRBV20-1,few,TGCAGTGCTAGAGATCCCAAGCGGGCCGCCAGCTCCTACAATGAGCAGTTCTTC,CSARDPKRAASSYNEQFF
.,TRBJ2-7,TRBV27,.,TGTGCCAGCAGTTTTTCAGCAGCCTCCTACGAGCAGTACTTC,CASSFSAASYEQYF
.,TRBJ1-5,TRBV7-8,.,TGTGCCAGCAGCTTAGCAGGGTTCAATCAGCCCCAGCATTTT,CASSLAGFNQPQHF
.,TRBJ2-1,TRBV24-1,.,TGTGCCACCAGTGATTTAAGAGGTAGTAGCATTGAGCAGTTCTTC,CATSDLRGSSIEQFF
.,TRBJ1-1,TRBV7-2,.,TGTGCCAGCAGCTTAGGTAGGGGGGCGAGGACGCCTGAAGCTTTCTTT,CASSLGRGARTPEAFF
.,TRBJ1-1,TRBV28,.,TGTGCCAGCAGTTTAGCCGGACGAGGAGTTCGTCCCACTGAAGCTTTCTTT,CASSLAGRGVRPTEAFF
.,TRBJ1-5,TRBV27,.,TGTGCCAGCAGTCGTGATGGACTGGCTGGTCAGCCCCAGCATTTT,CASSRDGLAGQPQHF
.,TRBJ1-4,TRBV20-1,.,TGCAGTGCGGTACCCGTTGGACGGAAGAATGAAAAACTGTTTTTT,CSAVPVGRKNEKLFF
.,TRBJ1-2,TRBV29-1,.,TGCAGCGTGAAGGACAGTAACTATGGCTACACCTTC,CSVKDSNYGYTF
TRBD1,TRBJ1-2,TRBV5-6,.,TGTGCCAGCAGCAAGGGACAGCCGGGACCTAACTATGGCTACACCTTC,CASSKGQPGPNYGYTF
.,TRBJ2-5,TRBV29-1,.,TGCAGCGTCGTCGGGTCGGACCAAGAGACCCAGTACTTC,CSVVGSDQETQYF
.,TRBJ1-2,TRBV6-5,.,TGTGCCAGCTTCGACCAATTCAAGGAAGGCTACACCTTC,CASFDQFKEGYTF
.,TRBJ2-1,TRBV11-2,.,TGTGCCAGCAGCTTAGAGACCCACCTCCAGGTAGAAAACAATGAGCAGTTCTTC,CASSLETHLQVENNEQFF
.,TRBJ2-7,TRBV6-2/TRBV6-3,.,TGTGCCAGCAGTTACTCCGGTCTGGGGGACTACGAGCAGTACTTC,CASSYSGLGDYEQYF
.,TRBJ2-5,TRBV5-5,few,TGTGCCAGCAGCTTGAACACCCACGAGACCCAGTACTTC,CASSLNTHETQYF
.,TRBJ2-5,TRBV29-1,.,TGCAGCGTTGGCAAGGGGACCCAGTACTTC,CSVGKGTQYF
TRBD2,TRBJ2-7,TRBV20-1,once,TGCAGTGCCCTCGGGACTAGCGCTCCCTACGAGCAGTACTTC,CSALGTSAPYEQYF
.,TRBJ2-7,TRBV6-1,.,TGTGCCAGCCTCCGAGCCGTCGGGACCCCATCCTACGAGCAGTACTTC,CASLRAVGTPSYEQYF
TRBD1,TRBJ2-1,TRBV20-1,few,TGCAGTGCGGCAAAGGACAGGCATGAGCAGTTCTTC,CSAAKDRHEQFF
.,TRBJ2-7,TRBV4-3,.,TGCGCCAGCAGCCACCTCCCAGGGACACCCACCTACGAGCAGTACTTC,CASSHLPGTPTYEQYF
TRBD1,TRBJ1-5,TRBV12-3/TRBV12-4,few,TGTGCCAGCAGTTTAGACAGGGGCGGCAATCAGCCCCAGCATTTT,CASSLDRGGNQPQHF
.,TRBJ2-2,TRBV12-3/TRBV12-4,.,TGTGCCACCCTCTTGGGGAGCGGGGAGCTGTTTTTT,CATLLGSGELFF
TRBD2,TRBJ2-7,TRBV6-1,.,TGTGCCAGCATACCGGGACTAGCTTCCTACGAGCAGTACTTC,CASIPGLASYEQYF
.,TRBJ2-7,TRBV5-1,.,TGCGCCAGCAGCAAAGACAGGTCCCCCCTCGAGCAGTACTTC,CASSKDRSPLEQYF
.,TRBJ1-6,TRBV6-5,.,TGTGCCAGCAGCCCCGGACGGTATAATTCACCCCTCCACTTT,CASSPGRYNSPLHF
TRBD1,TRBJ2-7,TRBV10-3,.,TGTGCCGGAGGACAGGACTCCTACGAGCAGTACTTC,CAGGQDSYEQYF
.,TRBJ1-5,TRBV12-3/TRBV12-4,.,TGTGCCAGCAGTTTCAACAGGGTTGACCAGCCCCAGCATTTT,CASSFNRVDQPQHF
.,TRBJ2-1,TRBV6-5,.,TGTGCCAGCAGTTCCCGGGCCTTAGTCAATGAGCAGTTCTTC,CASSSRALVNEQFF
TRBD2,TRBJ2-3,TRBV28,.,TGTGCCAGCAGTTATCCGGGACTAGCGGGACCAGATGCGCAGTATTTT,CASSYPGLAGPDAQYF